This entry lists 2 T cell receptor beta chains sequenced from one sample in a study of T cell responses to AZD1222 COVID-19 vaccine. Measured with immunoSEQ multiplex PCR; TCRdb has only the in-frame clones, and not every one. This table has about 130,000 clones, roughly 87% appearing once. The source material was peripheral blood, sampled 28 days after the second AZD1222 dose. These receptors came from an adult who received the AZD1222 COVID-19 vaccine.

The chain couples TRBV5-4 to TRBJ2-2, with D possibly TRBD2 on 6 matching bases. Germline V lookup: CDR1 SGHNT, CDR2 YYREEE (reference sequence). V was clipped by 0 bases and J by 1 base, with 10 bases between them. CDR3 length: 16 residues. CDR3 sequence reads: CASSLDAGRNTGELFF. The CDR3 coding sequence is TGTGCCAGCAGCTTGGACGCCGGGAGGAACACCGGGGAGCTGTTTTTT.

The chain's CDR3 is CASSLATGGAQPQHF. DNA of the CDR3: TGTGCCAGCAGCTTAGCGACAGGGGGCGCTCAGCCCCAGCATTTT. The rearrangement uses TRBV7-2 and TRBJ1-5, with 10 bases lining up with TRBD1. Germline V lookup: CDR1 SGHTA, CDR2 FQGNSA. The CDR3 covers 15 residues. Trimming at V came to 0 bases and at J to 6 bases, leaving 2 bases not matched to a gene.